This T cell receptor (beta chain) came from a study of blood T cell repertoires in COVID-19. Overall study: Acute-phase and convalescent COVID-19 samples originated in the United States, Italy and Spain. Sources were T cells, B-cell-depleted T cells, or PBMCs; the material itself was cDNA or gDNA.

Notes on this clone: Since no conserved phenylalanine or tryptophan closes the CDR3, a read error is the likely cause. No DNA is shown, since the ends of the CDR3 on it are uncertain; the CDR3 is the one TCRdb lists.

The CDR3 sequence runs 11 residues, both termini included. The V gene's germline CDR1 is MDHEN and CDR2 SYDVKM. In the original processing: From reference gene primer amplification, estimates of nucleated cell counts were derived. Method: immunoSEQ multiplex PCR; TCRdb's copy keeps in-frame clones and lacks some. Clonal size and the V and J genes are those of that table, whereas D and trimming came from the DNA. Among about 160,000 clones, less than 85% were seen once, and the ten largest hold about 3%. The chain couples TRBV28 to TRBJ2-7; TRBD1, the table's D call, lacks a check against the DNA. Sample: peripheral blood. The receptor was derived from a human donor with acute or convalescent COVID-19. The donor label of this sample is uncertain. CDR3: CASSLGRDTVY.